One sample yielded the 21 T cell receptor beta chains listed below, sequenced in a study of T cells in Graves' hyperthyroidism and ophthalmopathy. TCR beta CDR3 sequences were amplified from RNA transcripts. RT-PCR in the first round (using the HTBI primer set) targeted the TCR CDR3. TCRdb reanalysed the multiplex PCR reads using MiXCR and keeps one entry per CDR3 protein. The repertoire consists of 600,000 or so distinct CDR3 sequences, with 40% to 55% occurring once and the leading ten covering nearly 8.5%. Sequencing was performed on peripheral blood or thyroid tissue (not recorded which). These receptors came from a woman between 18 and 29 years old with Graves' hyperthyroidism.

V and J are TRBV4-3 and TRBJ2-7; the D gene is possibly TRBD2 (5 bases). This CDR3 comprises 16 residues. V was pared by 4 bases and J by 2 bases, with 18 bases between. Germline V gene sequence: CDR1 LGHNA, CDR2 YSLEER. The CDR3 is CASSPEGRRATYEQYF. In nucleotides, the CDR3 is TGCGCCAGCAGCCCAGAGGGTCGGCGGGCCACCTACGAGCAGTACTTC.

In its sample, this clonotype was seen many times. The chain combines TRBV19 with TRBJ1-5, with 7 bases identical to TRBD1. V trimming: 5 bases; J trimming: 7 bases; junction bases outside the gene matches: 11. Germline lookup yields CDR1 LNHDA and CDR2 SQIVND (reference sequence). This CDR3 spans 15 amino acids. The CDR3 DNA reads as TGTGCCAGTAGTCGTCGACAGGGAGCTATCCAGCCCCAGCATTTT. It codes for CASSRRQGAIQPQHF.

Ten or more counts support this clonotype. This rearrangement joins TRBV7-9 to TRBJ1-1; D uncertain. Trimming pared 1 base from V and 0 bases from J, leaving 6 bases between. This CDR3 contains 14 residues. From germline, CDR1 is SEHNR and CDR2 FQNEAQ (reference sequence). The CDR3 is CASSLVGLNTEAFF. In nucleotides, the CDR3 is TGTGCCAGCAGCTTAGTCGGGCTGAACACTGAAGCTTTCTTT.

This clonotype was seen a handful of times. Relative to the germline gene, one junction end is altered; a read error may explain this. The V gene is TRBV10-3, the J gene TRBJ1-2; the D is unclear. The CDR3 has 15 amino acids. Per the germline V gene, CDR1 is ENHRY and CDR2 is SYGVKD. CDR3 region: CASSDYFGPTFGYTF. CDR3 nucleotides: TGTGCCAGCAGTGATTACTTCGGACCCACGTTCGGCTACACCTTC.

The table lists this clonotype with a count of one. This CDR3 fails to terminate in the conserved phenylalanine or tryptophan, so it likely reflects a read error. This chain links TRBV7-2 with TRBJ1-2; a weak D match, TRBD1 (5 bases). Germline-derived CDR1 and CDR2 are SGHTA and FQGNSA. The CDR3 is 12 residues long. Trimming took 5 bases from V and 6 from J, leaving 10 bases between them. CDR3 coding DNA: TGTGCCAGCAGCGGTCAGGGAGATGGCTACACCCTC. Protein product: CASSGQGDGYTL.

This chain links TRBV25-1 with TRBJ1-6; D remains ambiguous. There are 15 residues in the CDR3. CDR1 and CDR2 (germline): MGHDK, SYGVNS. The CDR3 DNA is TGTGCTAGTGTGGGGTCGAGCTCCTATAATTCACCCCTCCACTTT. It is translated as CASVGSSSYNSPLHF.

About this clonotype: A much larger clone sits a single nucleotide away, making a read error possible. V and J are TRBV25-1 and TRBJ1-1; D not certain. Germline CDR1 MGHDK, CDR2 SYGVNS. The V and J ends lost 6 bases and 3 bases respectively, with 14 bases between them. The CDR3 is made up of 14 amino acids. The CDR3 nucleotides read TGTGCCAGCAGCTCGGATGTATCGGACACTGAAGCTTTCTTT. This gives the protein CASSSDVSDTEAFF.

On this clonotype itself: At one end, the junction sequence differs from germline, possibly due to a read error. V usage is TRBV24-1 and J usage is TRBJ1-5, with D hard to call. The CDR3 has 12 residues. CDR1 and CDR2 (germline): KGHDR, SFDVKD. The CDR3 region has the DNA TGTGCCAGCAGTCAAGCGAATCAGCCCCAGCATTTT. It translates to CASSQANQPQHF.

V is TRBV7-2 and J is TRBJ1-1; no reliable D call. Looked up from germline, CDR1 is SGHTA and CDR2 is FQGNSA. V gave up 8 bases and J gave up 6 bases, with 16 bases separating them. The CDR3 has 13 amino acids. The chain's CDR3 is CASSPSGIPEAFF. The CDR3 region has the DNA TGTGCCAGCTCGCCCAGCGGGATCCCTGAAGCTTTCTTT.

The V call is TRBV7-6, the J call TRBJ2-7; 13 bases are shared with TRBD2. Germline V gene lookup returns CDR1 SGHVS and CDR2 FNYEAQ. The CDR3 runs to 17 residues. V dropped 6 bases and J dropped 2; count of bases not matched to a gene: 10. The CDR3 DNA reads TGTGCCAGCAGTCCGGGACAGGGGACTAGCGGGACCTACGAGCAGTACTTC. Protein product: CASSPGQGTSGTYEQYF. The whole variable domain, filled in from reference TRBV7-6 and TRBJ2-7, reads GAGVSQSPRYKVTKRGQDVALRCDPISGHVSLYWYRQALGQGPEFLTYFNYEAQQDKSGLPNDRFSAERPEGSISTLTIQRTEQRDSAMYRCASSPGQGTSGTYEQYFGPGTRLTVT.

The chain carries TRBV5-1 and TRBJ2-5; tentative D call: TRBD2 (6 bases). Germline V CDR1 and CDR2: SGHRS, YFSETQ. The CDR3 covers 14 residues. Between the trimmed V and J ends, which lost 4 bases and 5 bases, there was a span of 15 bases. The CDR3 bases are TGCGCCAGCAGCCCCTCCGGGGCGGGGGAGACCCAGTACTTC. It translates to CASSPSGAGETQYF.

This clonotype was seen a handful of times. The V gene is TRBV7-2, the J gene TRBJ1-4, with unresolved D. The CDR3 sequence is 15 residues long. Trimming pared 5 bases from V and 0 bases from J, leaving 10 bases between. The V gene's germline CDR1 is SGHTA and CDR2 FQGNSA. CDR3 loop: CASSAWAATNEKLFF. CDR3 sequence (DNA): TGTGCCAGCAGCGCATGGGCGGCAACTAATGAAAAACTGTTTTTT.

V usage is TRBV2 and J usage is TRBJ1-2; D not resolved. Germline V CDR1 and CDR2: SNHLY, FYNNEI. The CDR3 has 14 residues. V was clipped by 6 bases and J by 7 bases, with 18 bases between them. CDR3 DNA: TGTGCCAGCAGCCGCTCCCGACTCCAGGTTGGCTACACCTTC. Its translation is CASSRSRLQVGYTF.

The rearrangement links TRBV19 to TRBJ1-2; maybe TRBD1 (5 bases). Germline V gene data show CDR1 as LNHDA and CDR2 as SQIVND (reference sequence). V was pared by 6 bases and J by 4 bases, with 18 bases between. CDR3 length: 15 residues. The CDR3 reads CASSPGDQRFYGYTF. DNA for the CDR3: TGTGCCAGTAGCCCTGGGGACCAACGATTCTATGGCTACACCTTC.

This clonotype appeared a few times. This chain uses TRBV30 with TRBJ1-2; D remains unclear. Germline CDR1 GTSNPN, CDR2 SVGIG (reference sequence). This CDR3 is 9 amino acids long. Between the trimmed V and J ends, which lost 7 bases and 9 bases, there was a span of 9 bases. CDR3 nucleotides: TGTGCCTCTACTCCTAGCTACACCTTC. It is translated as CASTPSYTF.

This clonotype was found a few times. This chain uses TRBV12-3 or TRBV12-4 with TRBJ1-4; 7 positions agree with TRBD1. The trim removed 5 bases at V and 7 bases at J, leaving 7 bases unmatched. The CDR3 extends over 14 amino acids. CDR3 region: CASSRRGLGEKLFF. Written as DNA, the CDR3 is TGTGCCAGCAGTCGGAGGGGGCTGGGTGAAAAACTGTTTTTT.

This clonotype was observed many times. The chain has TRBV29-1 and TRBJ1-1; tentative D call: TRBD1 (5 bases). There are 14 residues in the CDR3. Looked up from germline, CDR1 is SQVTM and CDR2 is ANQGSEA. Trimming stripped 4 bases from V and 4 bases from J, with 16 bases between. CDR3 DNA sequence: TGCAGCGTTGCCGCCCGGGGGGTCGGCACTGAAGCTTTCTTT. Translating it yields CSVAARGVGTEAFF.

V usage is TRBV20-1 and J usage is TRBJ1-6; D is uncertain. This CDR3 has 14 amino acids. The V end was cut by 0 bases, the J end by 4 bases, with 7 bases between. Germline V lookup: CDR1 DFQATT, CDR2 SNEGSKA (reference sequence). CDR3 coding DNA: TGCAGTGCTAGAGAGCGGGAGTATAATTCACCCCTCCACTTT. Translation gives CSAREREYNSPLHF.

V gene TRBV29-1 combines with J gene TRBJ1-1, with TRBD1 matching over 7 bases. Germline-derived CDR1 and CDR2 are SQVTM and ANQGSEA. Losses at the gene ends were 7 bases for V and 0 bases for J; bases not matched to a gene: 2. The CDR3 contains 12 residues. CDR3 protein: CSGQGMNTEAFF. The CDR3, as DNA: TGCAGCGGACAGGGTATGAACACTGAAGCTTTCTTT.

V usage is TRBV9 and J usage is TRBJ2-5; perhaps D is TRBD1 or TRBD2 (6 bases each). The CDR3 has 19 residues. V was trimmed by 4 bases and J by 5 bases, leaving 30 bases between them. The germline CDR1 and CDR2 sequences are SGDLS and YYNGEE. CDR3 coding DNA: TGTGCCAGCAGCCAGTGGTCTTGGGGGGACACGGAGTTGATGGAGACCCAGTACTTC. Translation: CASSQWSWGDTELMETQYF.

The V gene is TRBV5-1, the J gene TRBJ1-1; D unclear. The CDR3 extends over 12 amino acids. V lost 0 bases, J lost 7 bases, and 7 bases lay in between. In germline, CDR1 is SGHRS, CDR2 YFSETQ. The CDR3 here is CASSLVPGEAFF. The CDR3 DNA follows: TGCGCCAGCAGCTTGGTTCCGGGTGAAGCTTTCTTT.